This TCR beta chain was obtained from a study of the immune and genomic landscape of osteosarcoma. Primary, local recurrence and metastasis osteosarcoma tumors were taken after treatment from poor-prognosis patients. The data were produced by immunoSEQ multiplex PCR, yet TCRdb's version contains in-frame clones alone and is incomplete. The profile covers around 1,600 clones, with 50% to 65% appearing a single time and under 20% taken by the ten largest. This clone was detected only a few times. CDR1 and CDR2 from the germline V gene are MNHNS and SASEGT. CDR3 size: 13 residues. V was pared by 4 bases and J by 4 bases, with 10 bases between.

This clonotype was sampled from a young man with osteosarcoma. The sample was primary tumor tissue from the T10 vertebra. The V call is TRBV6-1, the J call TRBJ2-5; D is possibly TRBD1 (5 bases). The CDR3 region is CASSGTRVETQYF. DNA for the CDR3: TGTGCCAGCAGTGGAACCAGGGTAGAGACCCAGTACTTC.